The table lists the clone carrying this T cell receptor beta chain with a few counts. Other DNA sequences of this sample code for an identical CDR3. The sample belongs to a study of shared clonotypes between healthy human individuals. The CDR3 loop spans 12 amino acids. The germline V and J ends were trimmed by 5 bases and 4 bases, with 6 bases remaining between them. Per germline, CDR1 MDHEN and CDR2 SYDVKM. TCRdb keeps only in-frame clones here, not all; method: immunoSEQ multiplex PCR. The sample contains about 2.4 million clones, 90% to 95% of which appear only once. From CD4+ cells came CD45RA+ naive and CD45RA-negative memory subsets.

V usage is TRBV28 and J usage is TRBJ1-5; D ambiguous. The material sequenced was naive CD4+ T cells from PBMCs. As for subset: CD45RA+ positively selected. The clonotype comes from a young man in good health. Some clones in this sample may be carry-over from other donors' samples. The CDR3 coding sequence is TGTGCCAGCAGTCCCCGTAATCAGCCCCAGCATTTT. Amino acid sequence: CASSPRNQPQHF.